This is a list of T cell receptor beta chains from one sample in a study of cytomegalovirus exposure and HLA in healthy donors. Data came from immunoSEQ multiplex PCR; TCRdb stores just in-frame clones and leaves some out. The sample lists under 150,000 clones, 82% seen once, with about 11% in the top ten. Sequencing was done on a sample of PBMCs. These receptor sequences come from a male donor in good health and CMV-seropositive. Both conserved end residues are part of each CDR3. D genes are given only for firm matches. Only part of the rows carry a size: once, few, many, or a class if the clone is expanded.

V gene	D gene	J gene	clone size	CDR3 DNA	CDR3 protein
TRBV19	.	TRBJ2-7	few	TGTGCCAGTAGTATAGGGCGGGCCTCCTACGAGCAGTACTTC	CASSIGRASYEQYF
TRBV6-5	TRBD2	TRBJ2-5	.	TGTGCCAGCAGTTATGCTCGAGCGGGAGAGGCCCAGTACTTC	CASSYARAGEAQYF
TRBV5-1	TRBD1	TRBJ1-2	.	TGCGCCAGCAGCGACCCGGACAGGGTGGCGGATGGCTACACCTTC	CASSDPDRVADGYTF
TRBV5-8	.	TRBJ2-5	.	TGTGCCAGCAGCTCCTTAGCGAGCGAAGAGACCCAGTACTTC	CASSSLASEETQYF
TRBV2	.	TRBJ1-2	.	TGTGCCAGCATCGAGGGGGGGGGCTACACCTTC	CASIEGGGYTF
TRBV5-5	.	TRBJ2-7	.	TGTGCCAGCAGCTGGGAGACTGGCGCGTACGAGCAGTACTTC	CASSWETGAYEQYF
TRBV5-1	.	TRBJ2-7	.	TGCGCCAGCAGCTTGGCCGGGGGAGGGGGTACCCACGAGCAGTACTTC	CASSLAGGGGTHEQYF
TRBV30	TRBD2	TRBJ2-7	.	TGTGCCTGGAGTTCCTTAGCGGGAGGGCGTCCGTACGAGCAGTACTTC	CAWSSLAGGRPYEQYF
TRBV6-1	TRBD2	TRBJ2-5	.	TGTGCCAGCAGTGATTTGGGGGATCTAGCGGGGGAGACCCAGTACTTC	CASSDLGDLAGETQYF
TRBV30	.	TRBJ2-7	.	TGTGCCTGGAGCAGGACCTACGAGCAGTACTTC	CAWSRTYEQYF
TRBV6-6	TRBD2	TRBJ2-1	.	TGTGCCAGCAGTTTAGCGGGAGGGCCGGACGAGCAGTTCTTC	CASSLAGGPDEQFF
TRBV19	TRBD2	TRBJ2-5	once	TGTGCCAGTAGTATCGTAGCGGGAGATGGAGAGACCCAGTACTTC	CASSIVAGDGETQYF
TRBV6-6	TRBD2	TRBJ2-7	.	TGTGCCAGCAGTTACTCGACTAGCCCACCCCTCGAGCAGTACTTC	CASSYSTSPPLEQYF
TRBV7-2	.	TRBJ2-1	once	TGTGCCAGCAGCTACGGAGGGTCCTACAATGAGCAGTTCTTC	CASSYGGSYNEQFF
TRBV6-5	TRBD1	TRBJ1-1	.	TGTGCCAGCAGTTACTCAACAAGGGGGCTCACTGAAGCTTTCTTT	CASSYSTRGLTEAFF
TRBV4-2	TRBD1	TRBJ1-1	.	TGTGCCAGCAGCCAAGATCTGCGGCAGGGGGTTTACACTGAAGCTTTCTTT	CASSQDLRQGVYTEAFF
TRBV21-1	.	TRBJ2-7	.	TGTGCCAGCAGCAAAGGCCCTAGCGGGAGCTCCTACGAGCAGTACTTC	CASSKGPSGSSYEQYF
TRBV4-3	.	TRBJ2-7	.	TGCGCCAGCAGCCAAGATCCGCGGGGATCCTCCTACGAGCAGTACTTC	CASSQDPRGSSYEQYF
TRBV19	TRBD1	TRBJ2-3	once	TGTGCCAGTAGGGGACAGGGACGTCTTGCAGATACGCAGTATTTT	CASRGQGRLADTQYF
TRBV29-1	TRBD1	TRBJ2-3	few	TGCAGCGTTGAGGGACAGGGGACAGATACGCAGTATTTT	CSVEGQGTDTQYF
TRBV12-2	.	TRBJ1-3	.	TGTGCAAGTCGACCGGGACAGTCCTCTGGAAACACCATATATTTT	CASRPGQSSGNTIYF
TRBV10-3	TRBD1	TRBJ2-7	.	TGTGCCATCAGTGAGTATGTGACAGGGACCTACGAGCAGTACTTC	CAISEYVTGTYEQYF
TRBV4-2	TRBD2	TRBJ2-7	.	TGTGCCAGCAGCCAGGACGGGCTAGCGGGTTCCCAGTACTTC	CASSQDGLAGSQYF
TRBV18	.	TRBJ2-1	.	TGTGCCAGCTCACCTCAGAGCGGTCGCTCCTACAATGAGCAGTTCTTC	CASSPQSGRSYNEQFF
TRBV5-1	.	TRBJ2-5	.	TGCGCCAGCAGCTTGCGACAGCGAGAGACCCAGTACTTC	CASSLRQRETQYF
TRBV11-2	.	TRBJ2-1	once	TGTGCCAGCAGCGGGAGTGGCTACAATGAGCAGTTCTTC	CASSGSGYNEQFF
TRBV7-2	.	TRBJ2-3	.	TGTGCCAGCAGCTTAGTGGCCGCAGGGGAAGATACGCAGTATTTT	CASSLVAAGEDTQYF
TRBV2	.	TRBJ2-7	.	TGTGCCAGCAGGCCCGGGGGGCTTAACGAGCAGTACTTC	CASRPGGLNEQYF
TRBV14	TRBD2	TRBJ2-3	.	TGTGCCAGCAGCCAAGATTTTGGACTAGCGTCCCCAGATACGCAGTATTTT	CASSQDFGLASPDTQYF
TRBV6-6	.	TRBJ2-1	.	TGTGCCAGCAGTTACTTGGACAGTTCTCGCATTCAGTTCTTC	CASSYLDSSRIQFF
TRBV7-3	TRBD1	TRBJ2-5	.	TGTGCCAGCAGCTCGGAAACAGGGGGCGCGATTGGGGAGACCCAGTACTTC	CASSSETGGAIGETQYF
TRBV2	TRBD1	TRBJ1-1	once	TGTGCCAGCAGGAAACACAGGGGGCTCGATGAAGCTTTCTTT	CASRKHRGLDEAFF
TRBV29-1	TRBD1	TRBJ2-3	.	TGCAGCGTTGCCCAGGGACAGGCCCACTATCTTTTT	CSVAQGQAHYLF
TRBV28	.	TRBJ2-5	.	TGTGCCAGCAGCACCCCACTAGACCAAGAGACCCAGTACTTC	CASSTPLDQETQYF
TRBV5-4	TRBD2	TRBJ2-7	.	TGTGCCCTGGGGAGGGGAGAGGACAACGAGCAGTACTTC	CALGRGEDNEQYF
TRBV28	TRBD2	TRBJ2-1	.	TGTGCCAGCATCTCAAGGGGAGCGGGAGGGTTCAATGAGCAGTTCTTC	CASISRGAGGFNEQFF
TRBV19	TRBD1	TRBJ1-5	.	TGTGCCAGTAGTATGAGGGTACAGGGGACTCAGCCCCAGCATTTT	CASSMRVQGTQPQHF
TRBV6-5	TRBD2	TRBJ2-7	.	TGTGCCAGCAGTTACGTAGCGGGACCCGGCCACGAGCAGTACTTC	CASSYVAGPGHEQYF
TRBV28	.	TRBJ2-3	.	TGTGCCAGCAGTTTCCCAGGGATAAGCACAGATACGCAGTATTTT	CASSFPGISTDTQYF
TRBV15	.	TRBJ2-1	.	TGTGCCACCAGCAGAGGGTGGGGGCAGTCGGTGGAGCAGTTCTTC	CATSRGWGQSVEQFF
TRBV28	TRBD1	TRBJ1-2	.	TGTGCCACCAAGGACAGGGCTAACTATGGCTACACCTTC	CATKDRANYGYTF
TRBV12-5	TRBD1	TRBJ2-1	.	TGTGCTAGTGGCTCACCGGGACAGACGGGAAATGAGCAGTTCTTC	CASGSPGQTGNEQFF
TRBV6-5	.	TRBJ2-2	.	TGTGCCAGCGTCCTCAGCGCGAACACCGGGGAGCTGTTTTTT	CASVLSANTGELFF
TRBV7-9	.	TRBJ1-3	few	TGTTCCAGCAGCTTATCTGGAGAAGGAGGAAACACCATATATTTT	CSSSLSGEGGNTIYF
TRBV5-1	.	TRBJ2-7	.	TGCGCCAGCAGCCCCCTCGCGGGGCACTCCTACGAGCAGTACTTC	CASSPLAGHSYEQYF
TRBV21-1	.	TRBJ2-5	.	TGTGCCAGCAGAAGCGGGACAGGGTGTTGCGGGCAGTACTTC	CASRSGTGCCGQYF
TRBV6-5	.	TRBJ1-2	.	TGTGCCAGCAGTTATAGCGGCTCCCCGGTGATGGGCTACACCTTC	CASSYSGSPVMGYTF
TRBV10-1	TRBD1	TRBJ1-6	.	TGCGCCAGCAGTGATAGGGACAGGGACTCACCCCTCCACTTT	CASSDRDRDSPLHF
TRBV28	.	TRBJ1-2	.	TGTGCCAGCAGTTCCTGGGGCGGCGATGGCTACACCTTC	CASSSWGGDGYTF
TRBV5-5	.	TRBJ1-1	.	TGTGCCAGCAGCTTGGAAGGGACACCCATGAACACTGAAGCTTTCTTT	CASSLEGTPMNTEAFF
TRBV6-6	.	TRBJ2-7	.	TGTGCCAGCAGTTATGGAACTAAAGGCGAGCAGTACTTC	CASSYGTKGEQYF
TRBV5-4	TRBD1	TRBJ1-4	.	TGTGCCAGCAGCCACCAGGGGGCTTGGGAAAAACTGTTTTTT	CASSHQGAWEKLFF
TRBV11-1	.	TRBJ1-5	.	TGTGCCAGCAGCCCCGGGAGGGGCAATCAGCCCCAGCATTTT	CASSPGRGNQPQHF
TRBV7-2	TRBD1	TRBJ1-2	.	TGTGCCAGCAGCTCAAACGACAGGGGGTATAACTATGGCTACACCTTC	CASSSNDRGYNYGYTF
TRBV19	TRBD1	TRBJ2-5	once	TGTGCCACCCGACAGGGCGATGAGACCCAGTACTTC	CATRQGDETQYF
TRBV7-2	TRBD2	TRBJ2-2	.	TGTGCCAGCAGCTTAGCTACTAGCGGGAGCACCGGGGAGCTGTTTTTT	CASSLATSGSTGELFF
TRBV19	.	TRBJ1-1	.	TGTGCCAGTAGTACGGGGAACACTGAAGCTTTCTTT	CASSTGNTEAFF
TRBV19	TRBD1	TRBJ2-7	.	TGTGCCAGTAGGCGAAAAGGGGGACAGCCCTACGAGCAGTACTTC	CASRRKGGQPYEQYF
TRBV7-9	TRBD1	TRBJ2-1	.	TGTGCCACCTCCGGGACAGGGCCATACAATGAGCAGTTCTTC	CATSGTGPYNEQFF
TRBV5-1	TRBD1	TRBJ2-1	few	TGCGCCAGCAGCGCTGGGACAGCTTACAATGAGCAGTTCTTC	CASSAGTAYNEQFF